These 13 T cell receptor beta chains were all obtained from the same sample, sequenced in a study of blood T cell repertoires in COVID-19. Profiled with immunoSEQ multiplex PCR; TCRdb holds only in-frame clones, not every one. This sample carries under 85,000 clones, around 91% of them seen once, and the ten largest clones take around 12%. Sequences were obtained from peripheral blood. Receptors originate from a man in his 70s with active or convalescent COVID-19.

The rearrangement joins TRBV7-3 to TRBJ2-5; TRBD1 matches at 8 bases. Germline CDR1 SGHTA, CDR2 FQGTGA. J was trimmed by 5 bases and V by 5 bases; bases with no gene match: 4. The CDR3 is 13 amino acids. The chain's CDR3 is CASSGQGMETQYF. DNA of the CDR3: TGTGCCAGCAGCGGACAGGGAATGGAGACCCAGTACTTC.

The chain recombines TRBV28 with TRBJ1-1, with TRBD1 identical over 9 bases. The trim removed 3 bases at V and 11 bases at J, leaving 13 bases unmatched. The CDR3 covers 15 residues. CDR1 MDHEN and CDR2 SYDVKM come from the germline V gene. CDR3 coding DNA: TGTGCCAGCAGTTTCGGGACAGGGTTTAAACGAGGGGCTTTCTTT. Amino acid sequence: CASSFGTGFKRGAFF. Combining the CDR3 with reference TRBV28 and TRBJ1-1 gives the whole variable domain DVKVTQSSRYLVKRTGEKVFLECVQDMDHENMFWYRQDPGLGLRLIYFSYDVKMKEKGDIPEGYSVSREKKERFSLILESASTNQTSMYLCASSFGTGFKRGAFFGQGTRLTVV.

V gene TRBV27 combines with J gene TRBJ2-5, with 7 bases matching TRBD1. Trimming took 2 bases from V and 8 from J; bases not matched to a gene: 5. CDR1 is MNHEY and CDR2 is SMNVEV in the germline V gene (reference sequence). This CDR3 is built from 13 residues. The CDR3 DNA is TGTGCCAGCAGTTTAACTCGGGACAGTACCCAGTACTTC. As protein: CASSLTRDSTQYF.

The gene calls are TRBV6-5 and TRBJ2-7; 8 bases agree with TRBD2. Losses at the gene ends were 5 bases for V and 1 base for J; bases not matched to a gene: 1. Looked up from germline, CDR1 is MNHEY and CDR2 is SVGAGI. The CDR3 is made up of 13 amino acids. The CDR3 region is CASSRGGSYEQYF. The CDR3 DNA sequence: TGTGCCAGCAGTCGCGGGGGGTCCTACGAGCAGTACTTC.

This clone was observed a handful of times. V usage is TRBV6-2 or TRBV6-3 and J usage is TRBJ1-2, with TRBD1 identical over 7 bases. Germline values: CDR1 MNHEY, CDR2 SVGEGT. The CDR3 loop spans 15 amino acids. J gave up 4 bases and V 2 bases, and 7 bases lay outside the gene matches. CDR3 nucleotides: TGTGCCAGCAGTTACCCGAGGGACAGCACCTATGGCTACACCTTC. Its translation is CASSYPRDSTYGYTF.

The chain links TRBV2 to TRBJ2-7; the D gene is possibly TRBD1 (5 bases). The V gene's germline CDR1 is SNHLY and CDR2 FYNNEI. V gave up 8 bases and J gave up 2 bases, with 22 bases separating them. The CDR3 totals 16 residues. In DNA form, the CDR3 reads TGTGCCAGCGGACGTCCTCCGACAGAGAAGGCCTACGAGCAGTACTTC. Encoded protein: CASGRPPTEKAYEQYF.

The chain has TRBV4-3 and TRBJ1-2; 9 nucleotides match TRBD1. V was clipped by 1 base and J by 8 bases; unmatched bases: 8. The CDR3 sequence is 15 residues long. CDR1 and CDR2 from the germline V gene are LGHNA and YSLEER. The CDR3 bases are TGCGCCAGCAGCCAAGGGGGGACAGGGAGGGTAGGCTACACCTTC. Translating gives CASSQGGTGRVGYTF.

The CDR3 region is CASSNPSSGNTIYF. CDR3 DNA: TGTGCCAGCAGTAATCCCTCCTCTGGAAACACCATATATTTT. The rearrangement links TRBV7-2 to TRBJ1-3, with D hard to call. The germline V and J ends were trimmed by 6 bases and 0 bases, with 9 bases remaining between them. The CDR3 sequence is 14 residues long. Germline values: CDR1 SGHTA, CDR2 FQGNSA.

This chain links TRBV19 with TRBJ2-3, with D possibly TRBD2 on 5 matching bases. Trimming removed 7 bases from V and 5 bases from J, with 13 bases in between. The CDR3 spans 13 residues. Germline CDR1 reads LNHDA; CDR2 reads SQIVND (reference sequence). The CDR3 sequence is CASKEAAGDTQYF. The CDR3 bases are TGTGCCAGTAAGGAGGCTGCTGGAGATACGCAGTATTTT. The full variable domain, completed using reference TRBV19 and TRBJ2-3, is DGGITQSPKYLFRKEGQNVTLSCEQNLNHDAMYWYRQDPGQGLRLIYYSQIVNDFQKGDIAEGYSVSREKKESFPLTVTSAQKNPTAFYLCASKEAAGDTQYFGPGTRLTVL.

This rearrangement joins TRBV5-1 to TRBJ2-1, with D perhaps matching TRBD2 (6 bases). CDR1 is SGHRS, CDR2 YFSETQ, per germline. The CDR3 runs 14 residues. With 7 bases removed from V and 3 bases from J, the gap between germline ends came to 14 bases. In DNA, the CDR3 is TGCGCCAGCGGTACGGGGGATAGCTACAATGAGCAGTTCTTC. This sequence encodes CASGTGDSYNEQFF.

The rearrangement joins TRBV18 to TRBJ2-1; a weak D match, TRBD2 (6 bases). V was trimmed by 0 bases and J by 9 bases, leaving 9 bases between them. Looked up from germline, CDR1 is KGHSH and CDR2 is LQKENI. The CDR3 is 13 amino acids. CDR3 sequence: CASSPPSEGEQFF. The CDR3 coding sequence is TGTGCCAGCTCACCACCGTCGGAGGGTGAGCAGTTCTTC. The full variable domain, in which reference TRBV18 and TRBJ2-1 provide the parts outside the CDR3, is NAGVMQNPRHLVRRRGQEARLRCSPMKGHSHVYWYRQLPEEGLKFMVYLQKENIIDESGMPKERFSAEFPKEGPSILRIQQVVRGDSAAYFCASSPPSEGEQFFGPGTRLTVL.

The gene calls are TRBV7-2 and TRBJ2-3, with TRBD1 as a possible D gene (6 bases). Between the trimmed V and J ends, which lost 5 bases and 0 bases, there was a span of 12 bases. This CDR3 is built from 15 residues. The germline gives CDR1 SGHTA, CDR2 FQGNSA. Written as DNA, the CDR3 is TGTGCCAGCAGCCCAGGGACACCCAGCACAGATACGCAGTATTTT. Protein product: CASSPGTPSTDTQYF.

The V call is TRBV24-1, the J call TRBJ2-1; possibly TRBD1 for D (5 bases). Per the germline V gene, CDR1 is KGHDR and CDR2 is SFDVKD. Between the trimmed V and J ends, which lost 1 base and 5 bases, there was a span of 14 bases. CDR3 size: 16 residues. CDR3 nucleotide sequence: TGTGCCACCAGTGATTTAGGTCCCAGGGCACACAATGAGCAGTTCTTC. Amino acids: CATSDLGPRAHNEQFF.